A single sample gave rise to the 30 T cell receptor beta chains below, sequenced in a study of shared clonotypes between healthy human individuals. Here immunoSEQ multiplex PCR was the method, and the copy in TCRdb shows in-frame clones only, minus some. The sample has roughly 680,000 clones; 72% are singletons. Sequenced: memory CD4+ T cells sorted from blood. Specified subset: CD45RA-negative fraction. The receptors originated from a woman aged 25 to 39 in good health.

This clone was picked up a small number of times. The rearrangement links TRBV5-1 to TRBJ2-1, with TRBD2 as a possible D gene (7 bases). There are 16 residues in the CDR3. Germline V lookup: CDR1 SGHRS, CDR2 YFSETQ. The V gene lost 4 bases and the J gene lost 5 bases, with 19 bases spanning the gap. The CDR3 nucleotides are TGCGCCAGCAGCCCCCGGACTAGGGGGGCCGACAATGAGCAGTTCTTC. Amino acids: CASSPRTRGADNEQFF.

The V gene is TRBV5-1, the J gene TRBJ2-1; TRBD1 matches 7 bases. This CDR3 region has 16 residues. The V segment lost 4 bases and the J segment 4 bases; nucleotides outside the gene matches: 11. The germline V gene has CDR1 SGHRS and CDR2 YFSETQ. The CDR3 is CASSPGFGTVYNEQFF. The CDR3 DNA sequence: TGCGCCAGCAGCCCGGGTTTTGGGACAGTATACAATGAGCAGTTCTTC.

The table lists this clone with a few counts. The CDR3 DNA is TGTGCCAGCAATTTCATGAACACCGGGGAGCTGTTTTTT. Translation gives CASNFMNTGELFF. The V gene is TRBV28, the J gene TRBJ2-2; D is ambiguous. CDR1 is MDHEN, CDR2 SYDVKM, per germline. CDR3 length: 13 amino acids. With 7 bases removed from V and 1 base from J, the gap between germline ends came to 7 bases.

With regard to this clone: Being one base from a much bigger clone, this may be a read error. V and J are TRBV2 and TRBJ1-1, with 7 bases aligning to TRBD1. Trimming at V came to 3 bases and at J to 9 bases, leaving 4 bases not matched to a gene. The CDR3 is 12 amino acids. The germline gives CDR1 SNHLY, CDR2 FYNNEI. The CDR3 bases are TGTGCCAGCAGTGAGGGACAGTTGAAAGCTTTCTTT. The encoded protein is CASSEGQLKAFF.

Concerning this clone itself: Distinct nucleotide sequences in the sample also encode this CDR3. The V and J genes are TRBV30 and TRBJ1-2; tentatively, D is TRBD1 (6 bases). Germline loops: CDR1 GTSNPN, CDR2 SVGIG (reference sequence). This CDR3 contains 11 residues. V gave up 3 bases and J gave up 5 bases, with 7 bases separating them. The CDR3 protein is CAWSTGYGYTF. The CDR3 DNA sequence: TGTGCCTGGAGCACAGGGTATGGCTACACCTTC.

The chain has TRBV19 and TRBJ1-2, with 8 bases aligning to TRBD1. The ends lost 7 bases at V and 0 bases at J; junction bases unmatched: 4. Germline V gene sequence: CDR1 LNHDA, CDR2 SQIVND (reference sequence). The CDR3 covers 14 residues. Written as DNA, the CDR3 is TGTGCCAGTACCCGGGACAGGACTAACTATGGCTACACCTTC. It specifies CASTRDRTNYGYTF.

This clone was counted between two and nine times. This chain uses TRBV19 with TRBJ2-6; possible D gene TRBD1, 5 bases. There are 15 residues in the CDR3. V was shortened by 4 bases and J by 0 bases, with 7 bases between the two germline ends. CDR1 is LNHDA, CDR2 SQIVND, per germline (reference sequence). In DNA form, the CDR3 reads TGTGCCAGTAGTAGACAGCGCTCTGGGGCCAACGTCCTGACTTTC. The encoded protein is CASSRQRSGANVLTF.

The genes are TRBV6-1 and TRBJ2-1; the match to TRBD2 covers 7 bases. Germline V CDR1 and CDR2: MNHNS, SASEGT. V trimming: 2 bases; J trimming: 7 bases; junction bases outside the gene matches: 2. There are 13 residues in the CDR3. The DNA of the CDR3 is TGTGCCAGCAGTGAACGCGGGGGAAATGAGCAGTTCTTC. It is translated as CASSERGGNEQFF.

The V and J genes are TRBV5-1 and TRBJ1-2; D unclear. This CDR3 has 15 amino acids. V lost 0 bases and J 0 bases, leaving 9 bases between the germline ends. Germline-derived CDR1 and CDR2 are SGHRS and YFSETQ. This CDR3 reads CASSLVLGANYGYTF. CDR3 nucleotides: TGCGCCAGCAGCTTGGTTCTGGGAGCTAACTATGGCTACACCTTC.

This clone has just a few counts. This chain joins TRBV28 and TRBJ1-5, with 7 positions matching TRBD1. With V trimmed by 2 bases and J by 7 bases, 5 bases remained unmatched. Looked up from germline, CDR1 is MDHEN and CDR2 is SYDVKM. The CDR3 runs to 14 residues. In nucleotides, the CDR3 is TGTGCCAGCAGTTTAATGACAGGGAGACAGCCCCAGCATTTT. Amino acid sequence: CASSLMTGRQPQHF.

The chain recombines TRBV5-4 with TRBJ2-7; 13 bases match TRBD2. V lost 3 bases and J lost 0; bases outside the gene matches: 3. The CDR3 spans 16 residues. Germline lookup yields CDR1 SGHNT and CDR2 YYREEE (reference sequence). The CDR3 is CASSSGTSGISYEQYF. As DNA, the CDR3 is TGTGCCAGCAGCTCCGGGACTAGCGGGATCTCCTACGAGCAGTACTTC.

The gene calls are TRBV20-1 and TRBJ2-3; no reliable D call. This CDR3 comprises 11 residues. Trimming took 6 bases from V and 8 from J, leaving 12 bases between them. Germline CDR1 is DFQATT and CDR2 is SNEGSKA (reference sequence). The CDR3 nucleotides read TGCAGTGCGTTCTCCGGGCTTACGCAGTATTTT. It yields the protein CSAFSGLTQYF.

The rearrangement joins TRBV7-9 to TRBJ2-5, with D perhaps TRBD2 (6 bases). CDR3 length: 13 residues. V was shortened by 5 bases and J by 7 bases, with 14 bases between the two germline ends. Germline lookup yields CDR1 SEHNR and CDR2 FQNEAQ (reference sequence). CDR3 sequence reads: CASSMGPAGTQYF. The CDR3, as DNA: TGTGCCAGCAGCATGGGACCAGCGGGGACCCAGTACTTC.

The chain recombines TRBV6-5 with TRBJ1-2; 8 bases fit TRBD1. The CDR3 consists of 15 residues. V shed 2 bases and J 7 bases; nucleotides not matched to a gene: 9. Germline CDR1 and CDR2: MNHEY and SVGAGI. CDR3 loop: CASSYDGQGISGYTF. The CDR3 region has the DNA TGTGCCAGCAGTTACGACGGACAGGGAATTAGTGGCTACACCTTC.

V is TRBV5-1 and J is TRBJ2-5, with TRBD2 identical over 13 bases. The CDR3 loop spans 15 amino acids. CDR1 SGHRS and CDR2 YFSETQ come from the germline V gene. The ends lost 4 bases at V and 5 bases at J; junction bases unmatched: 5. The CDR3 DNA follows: TGCGCCAGCAGCCAAAGGACTAGCGGGAGTGAGACCCAGTACTTC. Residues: CASSQRTSGSETQYF.

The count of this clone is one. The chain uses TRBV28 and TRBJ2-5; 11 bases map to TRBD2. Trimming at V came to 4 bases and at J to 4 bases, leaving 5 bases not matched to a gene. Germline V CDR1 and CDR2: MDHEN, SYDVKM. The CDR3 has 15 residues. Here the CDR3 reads CASSSLAGDRETQYF. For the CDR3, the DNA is TGTGCCAGCAGTTCACTAGCGGGAGATCGAGAGACCCAGTACTTC.

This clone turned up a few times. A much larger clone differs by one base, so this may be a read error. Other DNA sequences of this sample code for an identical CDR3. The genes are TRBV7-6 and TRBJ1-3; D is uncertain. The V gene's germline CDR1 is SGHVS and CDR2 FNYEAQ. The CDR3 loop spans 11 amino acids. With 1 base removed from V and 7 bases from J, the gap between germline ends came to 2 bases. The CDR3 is CASSLGNTIYF. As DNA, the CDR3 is TGTGCCAGCAGCTTAGGGAACACCATATATTTT.

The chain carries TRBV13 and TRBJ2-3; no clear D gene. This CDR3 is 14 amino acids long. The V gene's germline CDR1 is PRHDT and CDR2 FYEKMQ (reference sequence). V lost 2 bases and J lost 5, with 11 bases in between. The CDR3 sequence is CASSLLHSGDTQYF. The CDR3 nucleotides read TGTGCCAGCAGCTTACTCCATAGTGGAGATACGCAGTATTTT.

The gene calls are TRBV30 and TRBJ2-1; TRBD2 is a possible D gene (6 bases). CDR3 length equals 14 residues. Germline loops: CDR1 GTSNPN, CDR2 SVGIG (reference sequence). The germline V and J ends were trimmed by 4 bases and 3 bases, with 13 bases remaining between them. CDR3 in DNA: TGTGCCTGGAAACCCGGGAGTGTCTACAATGAGCAGTTCTTC. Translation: CAWKPGSVYNEQFF. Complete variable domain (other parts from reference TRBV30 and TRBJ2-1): SQTIHQWPATLVQPVGSPLSLECTVEGTSNPNLYWYRQAAGRGLQLLFYSVGIGQISSEVPQNLSASRPQDRQFILSSKKLLLSDSGFYLCAWKPGSVYNEQFFGPGTRLTVL.

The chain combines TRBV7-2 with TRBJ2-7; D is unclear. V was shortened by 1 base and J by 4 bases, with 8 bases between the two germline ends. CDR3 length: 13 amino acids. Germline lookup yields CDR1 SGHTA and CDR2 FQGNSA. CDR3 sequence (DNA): TGTGCCAGCAGCTTAGGAACCCAGTACGAGCAGTACTTC. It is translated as CASSLGTQYEQYF.

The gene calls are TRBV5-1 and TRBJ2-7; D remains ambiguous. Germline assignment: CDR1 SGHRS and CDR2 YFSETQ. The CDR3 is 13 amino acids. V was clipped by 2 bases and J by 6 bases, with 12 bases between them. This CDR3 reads CASSFNPVAEQYF. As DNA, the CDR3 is TGCGCCAGCAGCTTCAACCCAGTAGCCGAGCAGTACTTC.

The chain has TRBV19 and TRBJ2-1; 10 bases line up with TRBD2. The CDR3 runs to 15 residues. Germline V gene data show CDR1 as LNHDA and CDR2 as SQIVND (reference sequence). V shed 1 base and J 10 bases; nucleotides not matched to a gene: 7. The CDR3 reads CASSIVSGRAAEQFF. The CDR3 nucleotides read TGTGCCAGTAGTATAGTGAGCGGGAGGGCCGCAGAGCAGTTCTTC.

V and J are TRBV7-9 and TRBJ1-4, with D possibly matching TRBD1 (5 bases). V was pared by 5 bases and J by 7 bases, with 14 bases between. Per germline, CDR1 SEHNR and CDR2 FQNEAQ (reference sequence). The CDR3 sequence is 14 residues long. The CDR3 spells CASSREEGFEKLFF. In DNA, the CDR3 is TGTGCCAGCAGCCGCGAGGAGGGGTTTGAAAAACTGTTTTTT.

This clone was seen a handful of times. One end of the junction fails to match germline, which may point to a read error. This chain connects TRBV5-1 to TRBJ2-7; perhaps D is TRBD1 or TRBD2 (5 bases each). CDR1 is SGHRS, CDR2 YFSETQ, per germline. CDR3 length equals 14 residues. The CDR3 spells CASTLGDRRHEQYF. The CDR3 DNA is TGCGCCAGCACCTTGGGGGACCGTCGCCACGAGCAGTACTTC.

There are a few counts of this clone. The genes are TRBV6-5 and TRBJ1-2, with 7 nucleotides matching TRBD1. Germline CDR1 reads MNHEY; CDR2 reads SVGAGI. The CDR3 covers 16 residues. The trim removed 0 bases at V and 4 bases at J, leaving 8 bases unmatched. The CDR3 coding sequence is TGTGCCAGCAGTTACTCGGTAGGGGGCGACCTCTATGGCTACACCTTC. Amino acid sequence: CASSYSVGGDLYGYTF.

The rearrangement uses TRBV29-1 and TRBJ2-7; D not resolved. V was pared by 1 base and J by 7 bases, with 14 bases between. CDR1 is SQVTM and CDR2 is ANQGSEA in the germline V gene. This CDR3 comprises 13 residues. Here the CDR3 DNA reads TGCAGCGTTGAAGCCCAGGCCTTTGGGGAGCAGTACTTC. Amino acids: CSVEAQAFGEQYF.

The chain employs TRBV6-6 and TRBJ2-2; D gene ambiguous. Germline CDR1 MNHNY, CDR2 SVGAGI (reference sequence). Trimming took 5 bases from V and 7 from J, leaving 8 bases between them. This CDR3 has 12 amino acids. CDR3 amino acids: CASSRQNGELFF. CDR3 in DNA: TGTGCCAGCAGTCGCCAGAACGGGGAGCTGTTTTTT.

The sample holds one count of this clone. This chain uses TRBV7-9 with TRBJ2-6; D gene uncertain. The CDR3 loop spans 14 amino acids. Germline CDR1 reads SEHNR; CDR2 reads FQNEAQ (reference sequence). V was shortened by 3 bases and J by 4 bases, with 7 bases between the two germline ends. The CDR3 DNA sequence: TGTGCCAGCAGCTTGGCCGGAGGGGCCAACGTCCTGACTTTC. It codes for CASSLAGGANVLTF. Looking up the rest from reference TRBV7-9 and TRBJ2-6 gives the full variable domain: DTGVSQNPRHKITKRGQNVTFRCDPISEHNRLYWYRQTLGQGPEFLTYFQNEAQLEKSRLLSDRFSAERPKGSFSTLEIQRTEQGDSAMYLCASSLAGGANVLTFGAGSRLTVL.

The CDR3 sequence is CSAGNRVASEQYF. The CDR3 nucleotides are TGCAGCGCCGGGAACAGGGTAGCTTCCGAGCAGTACTTC. The chain links TRBV29-1 to TRBJ2-7; D perhaps matches TRBD1 (6 bases). Germline-derived CDR1 and CDR2 are SQVTM and ANQGSEA. With 7 bases removed from V and 6 bases from J, the gap between germline ends came to 19 bases. CDR3 size: 13 residues.

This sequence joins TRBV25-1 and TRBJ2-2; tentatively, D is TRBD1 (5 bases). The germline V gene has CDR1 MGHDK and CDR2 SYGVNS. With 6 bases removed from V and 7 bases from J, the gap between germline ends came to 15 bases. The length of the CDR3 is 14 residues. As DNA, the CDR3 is TGTGCCAGCAGGGCAGGGCTTATTGACGGGGAGCTGTTTTTT. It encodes CASRAGLIDGELFF.